Listed below are T cell receptor beta chains from one sample, sequenced in a study of blood T cell repertoires in COVID-19. The repertoire was sequenced with immunoSEQ multiplex PCR; TCRdb's copy has only in-frame clones and lacks some. This table has over 130,000 clones, roughly 86% appearing once. Sequencing used PBMCs or T cells enriched from blood (not recorded which). The receptors derive from a woman in her forties or fifties with acute COVID-19. Each CDR3 is given with its conserved first and last residue. A D gene is named only where the DNA matches it firmly. Rows may omit the clone size; those that give it use once, few, many or a size class.

clone_size: .; d_call: TRBD1; j_call: TRBJ1-4; v_call: TRBV19; cdr3_aa: CASRDRQGNEKLFF; cdr3_nt: TGTGCCAGTAGGGACAGGCAGGGCAATGAAAAACTGTTTTTT
clone_size: .; d_call: .; j_call: TRBJ1-1; v_call: TRBV7-6; cdr3_aa: CASKRTNMNTEAFF; cdr3_nt: TGTGCCAGCAAAAGGACAAACATGAACACTGAAGCTTTCTTT
clone_size: .; d_call: TRBD2; j_call: TRBJ2-2; v_call: TRBV2; cdr3_aa: CASKGLAPTGELFF; cdr3_nt: TGTGCCAGCAAGGGACTAGCGCCGACCGGGGAGCTGTTTTTT
clone_size: .; d_call: .; j_call: TRBJ1-1; v_call: TRBV11-3; cdr3_aa: CASSLDPNTGTRNTEAFF; cdr3_nt: TGTGCCAGCAGCTTAGACCCAAACACCGGGACACGGAACACTGAAGCTTTCTTT
clone_size: .; d_call: TRBD1; j_call: TRBJ2-7; v_call: TRBV24-1; cdr3_aa: CATSDPGQGYYEQYF; cdr3_nt: TGTGCCACCAGTGACCCGGGACAGGGGTACTACGAGCAGTACTTC
clone_size: .; d_call: TRBD1; j_call: TRBJ1-4; v_call: TRBV2; cdr3_aa: CASSEEVRQGGTF; cdr3_nt: TGTGCCAGCAGTGAAGAGGTTAGACAGGGGGGAACTTTT
clone_size: .; d_call: .; j_call: TRBJ1-2; v_call: TRBV19; cdr3_aa: CASTGTRNNTNYGYTF; cdr3_nt: TGTGCCAGTACAGGGACACGAAACAATACTAACTATGGCTACACCTTC
clone_size: few; d_call: .; j_call: TRBJ1-1; v_call: TRBV9; cdr3_aa: CASSPWGGGTEAFF; cdr3_nt: TGTGCCAGCAGCCCGTGGGGGGGAGGCACTGAAGCTTTCTTT
clone_size: .; d_call: TRBD1; j_call: TRBJ2-7; v_call: TRBV3-1/TRBV3-2; cdr3_aa: CASGQGYEQYF; cdr3_nt: TGTGCCAGCGGACAGGGGTACGAGCAGTACTTC
clone_size: .; d_call: .; j_call: TRBJ2-7; v_call: TRBV11-3; cdr3_aa: CASSLGGQGTSYEQYF; cdr3_nt: TGTGCCAGCAGCTTAGGGGGCCAGGGAACGTCCTACGAGCAGTACTTC